This T cell receptor (beta chain) was sequenced for a study of radiation and T cells in renal cell carcinoma. A few counts support this clone. The CDR3 is made up of 11 amino acids. The germline CDR1 and CDR2 sequences are MDHEN and SYDVKM. Indicated time point: blood 4 weeks post-SBRT, at nephrectomy. Noted treatment: 15 Gy SBRT to primary tumor, nephrectomy 4 weeks later. Nephrectomy followed 15 Gy stereotactic body radiation by 4 weeks. Blood was sampled at baseline, 2 weeks and 4 weeks after SBRT. TCRdb's copy holds only in-frame clones and misses some; the assay was immunoSEQ multiplex PCR. The sample has roughly 45,000 clones, around four fifths seen once.

The sequences come from blood, collected from a patient whose treatment included radiotherapy and nephrectomy. V is TRBV28 and J is TRBJ2-7, with 8 nucleotides matching TRBD2. The sequence was collected from a woman aged 70 to 79 with renal cell carcinoma. In DNA form, the CDR3 reads TGTGCTAGCGGGATTTCCTACGAGCAGTACTTC. Residues: CASGISYEQYF.